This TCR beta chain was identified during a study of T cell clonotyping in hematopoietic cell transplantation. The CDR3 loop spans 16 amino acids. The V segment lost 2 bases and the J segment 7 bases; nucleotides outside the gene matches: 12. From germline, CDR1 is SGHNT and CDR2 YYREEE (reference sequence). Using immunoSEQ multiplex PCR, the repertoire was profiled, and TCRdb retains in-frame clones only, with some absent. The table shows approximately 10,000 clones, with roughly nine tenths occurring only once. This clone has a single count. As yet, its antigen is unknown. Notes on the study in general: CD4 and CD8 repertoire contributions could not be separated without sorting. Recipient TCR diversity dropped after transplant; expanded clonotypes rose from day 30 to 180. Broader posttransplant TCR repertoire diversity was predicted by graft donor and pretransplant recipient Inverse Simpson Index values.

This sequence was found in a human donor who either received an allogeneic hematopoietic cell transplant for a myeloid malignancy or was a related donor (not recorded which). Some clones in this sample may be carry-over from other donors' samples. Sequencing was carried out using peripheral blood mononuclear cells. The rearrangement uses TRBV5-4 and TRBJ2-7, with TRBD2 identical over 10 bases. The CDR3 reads CASSFRTSGLPTEQYF. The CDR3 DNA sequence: TGTGCCAGCAGCTTTAGGACTAGCGGTTTACCTACGGAGCAGTACTTC.